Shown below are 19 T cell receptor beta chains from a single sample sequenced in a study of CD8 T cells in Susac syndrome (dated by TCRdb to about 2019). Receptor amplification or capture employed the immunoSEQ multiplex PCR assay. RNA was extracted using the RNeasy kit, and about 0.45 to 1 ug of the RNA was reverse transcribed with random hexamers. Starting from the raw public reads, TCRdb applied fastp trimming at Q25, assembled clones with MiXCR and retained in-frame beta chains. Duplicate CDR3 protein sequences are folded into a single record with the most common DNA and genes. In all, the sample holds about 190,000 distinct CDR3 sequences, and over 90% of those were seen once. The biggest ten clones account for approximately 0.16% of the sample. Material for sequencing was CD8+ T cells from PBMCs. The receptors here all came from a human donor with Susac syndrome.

The CDR3 bases are TGTGCCAGCAGCCTAGGTCTTTTAGGGACTAGCGGGAGGGCCAGCTACAATGAGCAGTTCTTC. It is translated as CASSLGLLGTSGRASYNEQFF. J is TRBJ2-1 and V is TRBV7-8; TRBD2 agrees at 16 bases. The V gene end was trimmed by 5 bases and the J gene end by 3 bases; junction bases not matched to a gene: 16. Germline V gene sequence: CDR1 SGHVS, CDR2 FQNEAQ. This CDR3 contains 21 residues.

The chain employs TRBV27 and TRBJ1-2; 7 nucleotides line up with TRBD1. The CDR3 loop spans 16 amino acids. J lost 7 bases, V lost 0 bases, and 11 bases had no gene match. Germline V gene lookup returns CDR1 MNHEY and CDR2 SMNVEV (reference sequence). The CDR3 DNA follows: TGTGCCAGCAGTTTATCGGGAAGGAGGGGGCGCTCTGGCTACACCTTC. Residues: CASSLSGRRGRSGYTF.

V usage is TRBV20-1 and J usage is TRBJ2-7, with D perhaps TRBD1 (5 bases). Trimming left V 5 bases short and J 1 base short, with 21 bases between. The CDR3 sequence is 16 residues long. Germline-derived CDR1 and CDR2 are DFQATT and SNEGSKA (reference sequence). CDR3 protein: CSADSFGAQVSYEQYF. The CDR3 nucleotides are TGCAGTGCTGACTCTTTTGGGGCTCAGGTTTCCTACGAGCAGTACTTC.

The CDR3 sequence: CASTPGTSGTDTQYF. CDR3 DNA sequence: TGTGCCAGCACCCCAGGGACTAGCGGGACAGATACGCAGTATTTT. The chain has TRBV13 and TRBJ2-3, with 12 bases fitting TRBD2. The CDR3 covers 15 residues. J gave up 3 bases and V 7 bases, and 5 bases lay outside the gene matches. Germline lookup yields CDR1 PRHDT and CDR2 FYEKMQ (reference sequence). Full variable domain (remainder filled in from reference TRBV13 and TRBJ2-3): AAGVIQSPRHLIKEKRETATLKCYPIPRHDTVYWYQQGPGQDPQFLISFYEKMQSDKGSIPDRFSAQQFSDYHSELNMSSLELGDSALYFCASTPGTSGTDTQYFGPGTRLTVL.

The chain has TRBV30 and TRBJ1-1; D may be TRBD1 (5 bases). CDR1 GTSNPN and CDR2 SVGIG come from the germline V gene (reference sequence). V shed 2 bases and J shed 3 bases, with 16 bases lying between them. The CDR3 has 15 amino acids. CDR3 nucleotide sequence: TGTGCCTGGAGTCCAGAGGGACGGTGGGACACTGAAGCTTTCTTT. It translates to CAWSPEGRWDTEAFF.

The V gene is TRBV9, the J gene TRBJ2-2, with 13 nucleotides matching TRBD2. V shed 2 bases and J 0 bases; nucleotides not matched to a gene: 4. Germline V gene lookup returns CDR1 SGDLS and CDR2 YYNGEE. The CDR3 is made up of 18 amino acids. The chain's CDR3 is CASSVRTSGGTNTGELFF. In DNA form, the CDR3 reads TGTGCCAGCAGCGTCCGGACTAGCGGGGGAACGAACACCGGGGAGCTGTTTTTT. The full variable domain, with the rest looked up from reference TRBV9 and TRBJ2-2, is DSGVTQTPKHLITATGQRVTLRCSPRSGDLSVYWYQQSLDQGLQFLIQYYNGEERAKGNILERFSAQQFPDLHSELNLSSLELGDSALYFCASSVRTSGGTNTGELFFGEGSRLTVL.

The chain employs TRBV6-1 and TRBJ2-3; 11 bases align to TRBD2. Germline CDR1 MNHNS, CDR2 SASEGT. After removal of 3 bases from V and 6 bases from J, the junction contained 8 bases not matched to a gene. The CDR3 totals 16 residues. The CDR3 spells CASSDRLAGQLDTQYF. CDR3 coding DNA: TGTGCCAGCAGTGACCGACTAGCGGGGCAACTGGATACGCAGTATTTT.

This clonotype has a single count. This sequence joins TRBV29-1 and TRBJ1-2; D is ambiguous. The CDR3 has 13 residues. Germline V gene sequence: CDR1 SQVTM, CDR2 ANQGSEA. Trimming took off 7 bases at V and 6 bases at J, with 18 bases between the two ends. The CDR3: CSASLFDGDGYTF. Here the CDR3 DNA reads TGCAGCGCCTCATTATTTGACGGGGATGGCTACACCTTC.

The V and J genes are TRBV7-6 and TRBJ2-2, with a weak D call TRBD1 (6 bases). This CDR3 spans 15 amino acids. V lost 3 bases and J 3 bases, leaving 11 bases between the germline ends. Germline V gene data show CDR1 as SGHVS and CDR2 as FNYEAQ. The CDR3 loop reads CASSLDPGDTGELFF. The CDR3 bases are TGTGCCAGCAGCTTGGATCCAGGGGACACCGGGGAGCTGTTTTTT.

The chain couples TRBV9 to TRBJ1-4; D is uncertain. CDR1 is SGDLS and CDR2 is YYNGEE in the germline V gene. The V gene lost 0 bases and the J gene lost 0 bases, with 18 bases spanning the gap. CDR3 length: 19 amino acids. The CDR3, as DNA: TGTGCCAGCAGCGTAGCCAGAATGTGGGATGGGACAACTAATGAAAAACTGTTTTTT. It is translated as CASSVARMWDGTTNEKLFF. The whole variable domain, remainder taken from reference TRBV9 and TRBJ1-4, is DSGVTQTPKHLITATGQRVTLRCSPRSGDLSVYWYQQSLDQGLQFLIQYYNGEERAKGNILERFSAQQFPDLHSELNLSSLELGDSALYFCASSVARMWDGTTNEKLFFGSGTQLSVL.

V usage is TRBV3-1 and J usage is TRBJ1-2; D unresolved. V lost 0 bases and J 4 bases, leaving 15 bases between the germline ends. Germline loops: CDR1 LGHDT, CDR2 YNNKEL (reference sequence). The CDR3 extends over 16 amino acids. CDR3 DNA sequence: TGTGCCAGCAGCCAAGATTCGGCCGGCCTTGGCTATGGCTACACCTTC. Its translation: CASSQDSAGLGYGYTF.

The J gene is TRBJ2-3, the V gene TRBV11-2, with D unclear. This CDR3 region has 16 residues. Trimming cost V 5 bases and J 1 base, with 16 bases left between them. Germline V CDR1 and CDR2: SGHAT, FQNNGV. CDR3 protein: CASSLMSEWGTDTQYF. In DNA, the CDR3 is TGTGCCAGCAGCCTAATGAGTGAGTGGGGCACAGATACGCAGTATTTT.

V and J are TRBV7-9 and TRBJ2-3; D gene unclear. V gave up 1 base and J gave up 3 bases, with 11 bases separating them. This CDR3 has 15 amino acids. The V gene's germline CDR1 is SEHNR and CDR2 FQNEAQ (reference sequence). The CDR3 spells CASSLGGGRTDTQYF. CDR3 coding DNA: TGTGCCAGCAGCTTAGGAGGCGGACGAACAGATACGCAGTATTTT.

DNA of the CDR3: TGTGCCAGCAGTTCGGTGAAAGGGGAGCTGTTTTTT. Its translation is CASSSVKGELFF. The V gene is TRBV6-6, the J gene TRBJ2-2; D gene ambiguous. V lost 4 bases and J 8 bases, leaving 8 bases between the germline ends. The germline CDR1 and CDR2 sequences are MNHNY and SVGAGI (reference sequence). The CDR3 covers 12 residues.

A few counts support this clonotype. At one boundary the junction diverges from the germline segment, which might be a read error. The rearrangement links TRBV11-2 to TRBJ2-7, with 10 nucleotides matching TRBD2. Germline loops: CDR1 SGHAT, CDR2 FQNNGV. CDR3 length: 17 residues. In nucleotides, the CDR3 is TGTGCCAGCAGCTTAGTCCGGCCTAGCGGGAGCTCCTATGAGCAGTACTTC. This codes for CASSLVRPSGSSYEQYF.

The CDR3 sequence: CASSLTGGGAFF. The CDR3 coding sequence is TGTGCCAGCAGTTTAACTGGGGGAGGGGCTTTCTTT. This rearrangement joins TRBV12-3 or TRBV12-4 to TRBJ1-1; D is perhaps TRBD1 (5 bases). Deletions cut 2 bases from V and 11 bases from J, with 12 bases between. The CDR3 consists of 12 residues.

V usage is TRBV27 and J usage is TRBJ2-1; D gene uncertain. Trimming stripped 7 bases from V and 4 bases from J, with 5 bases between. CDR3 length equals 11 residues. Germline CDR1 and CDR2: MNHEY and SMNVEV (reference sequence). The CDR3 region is CASTKYNEQFF. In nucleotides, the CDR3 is TGTGCCAGCACAAAATACAATGAGCAGTTCTTC.

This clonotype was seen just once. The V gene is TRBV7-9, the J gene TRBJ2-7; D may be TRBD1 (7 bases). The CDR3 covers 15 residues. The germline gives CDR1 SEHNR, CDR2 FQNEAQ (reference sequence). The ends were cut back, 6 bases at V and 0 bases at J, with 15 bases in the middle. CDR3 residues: CASRAGQPNSYEQYF. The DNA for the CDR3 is TGTGCCAGCAGGGCGGGACAGCCGAACTCCTACGAGCAGTACTTC.

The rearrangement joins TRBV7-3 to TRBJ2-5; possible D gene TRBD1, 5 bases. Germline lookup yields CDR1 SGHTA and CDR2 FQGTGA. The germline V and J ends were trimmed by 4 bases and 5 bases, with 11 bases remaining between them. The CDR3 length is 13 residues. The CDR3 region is CASSSDIRETQYF. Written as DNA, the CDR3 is TGTGCCAGCAGCTCGGACATTCGGGAGACCCAGTACTTC.